One T cell receptor beta chain is described in this entry. Germline V CDR1 and CDR2: KGHSH, LQKENI. There are 13 residues in the CDR3. Between the trimmed V and J ends, which lost 1 base and 5 bases, there was a span of 8 bases. TCRdb's table, derived via immunoSEQ multiplex PCR, lists solely in-frame clones and lacks some. The sample carries a few hundred thousand clones, around 91% recorded once. The source of the sample is a study of Ad26.COV2.S vaccination and SARS-CoV-2 variants. Study-wide background: Donor participated within the Ad26.COV2.S arm of the COV1001 trial. Ad26.COV2.S shots went into the muscle once or twice, 56 days apart.

Treatment meaning: about 20 received Ad26.COV2.S at low or high dose, single or two shots; roughly five received placebo; per-sample allocation not given. The samples were gathered on day 63 after the first injection of vaccine or placebo. The clonotype comes from a person between 18 and 60 years old who received the Ad26.COV2.S COVID-19 vaccine or a placebo. The source was peripheral blood, collected in a trial of Ad26.COV2.S vaccine versus placebo. The V call is TRBV18, the J call TRBJ2-5; no firm D call. The CDR3 region has the DNA TGTGCCAGCTCACCACGTATTACGGAGACCCAGTACTTC. Its protein is CASSPRITETQYF. Full variable domain (rest looked up from reference TRBV18 and TRBJ2-5): NAGVMQNPRHLVRRRGQEARLRCSPMKGHSHVYWYRQLPEEGLKFMVYLQKENIIDESGMPKERFSAEFPKEGPSILRIQQVVRGDSAAYFCASSPRITETQYFGPGTRLLVL.